This entry features one T cell receptor (beta chain) sequence. As yet, its antigen is unknown. The healthy adult donors were HIV-negative and reported no recent acute infections or vaccinations. Germline V CDR1 and CDR2: MDHEN, SYDVKM. The CDR3 runs to 15 residues. V lost 6 bases to trimming and J lost 0 bases; unmatched junction nucleotides: 7. The sample is drawn from a study of shared clonotypes between healthy human individuals. Points from the study as a whole: Among donors, sharing of clonotypes was expected to be affected by sequencing depth.

In replicate PCRs of sorted subsets, around 200 ng DNA, approximately 30,000 T cell genomes, was used. The protocol was immunoSEQ multiplex PCR, while the TCRdb copy is restricted to in-frame clones and leaves out a portion. The data contain about 680,000 clones, 55% to 85% of them singletons. Sequencing was carried out using memory CD4+ T cells sorted from blood. As to subset: CD45RA-negative fraction. This receptor was identified in a woman aged 25 to 39 in good health. The J gene is TRBJ1-1, the V gene TRBV28; 7 positions match TRBD1. The CDR3: CASSFAGGVNTEAFF. As DNA, the CDR3 is TGTGCCAGCAGCTTCGCAGGGGGGGTGAACACTGAAGCTTTCTTT.